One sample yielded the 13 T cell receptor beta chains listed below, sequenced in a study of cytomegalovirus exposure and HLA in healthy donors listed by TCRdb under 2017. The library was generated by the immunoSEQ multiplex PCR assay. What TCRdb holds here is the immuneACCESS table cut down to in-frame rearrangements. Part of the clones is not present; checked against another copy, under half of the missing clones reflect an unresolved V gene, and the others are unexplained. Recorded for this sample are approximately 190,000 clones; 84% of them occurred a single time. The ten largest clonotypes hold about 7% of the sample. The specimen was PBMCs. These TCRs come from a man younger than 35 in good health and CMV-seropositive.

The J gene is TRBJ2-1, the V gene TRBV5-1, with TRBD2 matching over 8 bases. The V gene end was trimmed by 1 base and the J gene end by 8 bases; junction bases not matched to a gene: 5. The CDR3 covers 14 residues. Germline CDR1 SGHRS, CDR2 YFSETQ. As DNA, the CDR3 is TGCGCCAGCAGCTTGCCAGCGGGAGAATATGAGCAGTTCTTC. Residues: CASSLPAGEYEQFF.

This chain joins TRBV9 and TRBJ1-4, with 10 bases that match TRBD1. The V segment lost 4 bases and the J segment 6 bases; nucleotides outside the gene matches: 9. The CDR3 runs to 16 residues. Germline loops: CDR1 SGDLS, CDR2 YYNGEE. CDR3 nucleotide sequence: TGTGCCAGCAGCCCGACAGGGGGCGACGGAGATGAAAAACTGTTTTTT. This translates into CASSPTGGDGDEKLFF.

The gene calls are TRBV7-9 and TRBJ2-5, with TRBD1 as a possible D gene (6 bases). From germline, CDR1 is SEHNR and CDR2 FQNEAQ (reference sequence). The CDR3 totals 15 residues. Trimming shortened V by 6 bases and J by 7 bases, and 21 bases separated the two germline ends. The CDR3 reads CASSQTGTFSRTQYF. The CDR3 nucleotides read TGTGCCAGCAGTCAAACCGGGACATTCTCAAGGACCCAGTACTTC.

The CDR3 sequence is CASSLGRDSSYEQYF. CDR3 DNA: TGTGCCAGCAGCTTAGGCCGGGACAGCTCCTACGAGCAGTACTTC. The chain combines TRBV5-4 with TRBJ2-7; 7 nucleotides agree with TRBD1. The CDR3 totals 15 residues. The V segment lost 2 bases and the J segment 0 bases; nucleotides outside the gene matches: 5. CDR1 is SGHNT and CDR2 is YYREEE in the germline V gene (reference sequence).

The CDR3 reads CASSEGQARNEKLFF. In DNA, the CDR3 is TGTGCCAGCAGTGAAGGGCAGGCCAGAAATGAAAAACTGTTTTTT. V gene TRBV6-1 combines with J gene TRBJ1-4; D remains unclear. Germline V gene data show CDR1 as MNHNS and CDR2 as SASEGT. With 1 base removed from V and 5 bases from J, the gap between germline ends came to 11 bases. The CDR3 extends over 15 amino acids.

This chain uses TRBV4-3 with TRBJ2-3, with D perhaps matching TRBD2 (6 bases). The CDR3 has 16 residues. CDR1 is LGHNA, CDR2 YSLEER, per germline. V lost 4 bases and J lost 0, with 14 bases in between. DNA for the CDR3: TGCGCCAGCAGCCGGAGATGGGGGGTGAGCACAGATACGCAGTATTTT. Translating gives CASSRRWGVSTDTQYF.

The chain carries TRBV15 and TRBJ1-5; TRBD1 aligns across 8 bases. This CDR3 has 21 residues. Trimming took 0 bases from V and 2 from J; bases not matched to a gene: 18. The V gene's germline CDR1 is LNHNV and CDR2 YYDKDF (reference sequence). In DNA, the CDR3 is TGTGCCACCAGCAGAGATTTTCGGCAGGGGGCGCGATATCGAGGCAATCAGCCCCAGCATTTT. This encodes CATSRDFRQGARYRGNQPQHF.

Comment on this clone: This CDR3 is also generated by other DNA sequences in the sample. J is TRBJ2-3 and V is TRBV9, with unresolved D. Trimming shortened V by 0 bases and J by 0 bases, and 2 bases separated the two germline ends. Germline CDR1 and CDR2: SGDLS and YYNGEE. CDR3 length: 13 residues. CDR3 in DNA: TGTGCCAGCAGCGTAGCTAGCACAGATACGCAGTATTTT. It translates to CASSVASTDTQYF.

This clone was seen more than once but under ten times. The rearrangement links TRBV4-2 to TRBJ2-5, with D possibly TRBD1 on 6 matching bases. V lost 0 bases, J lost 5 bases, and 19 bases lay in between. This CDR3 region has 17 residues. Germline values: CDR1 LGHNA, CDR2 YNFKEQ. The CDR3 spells CASSQDPLGGGQETQYF. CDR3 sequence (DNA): TGTGCCAGCAGCCAAGATCCGTTGGGTGGGGGCCAGGAGACCCAGTACTTC.

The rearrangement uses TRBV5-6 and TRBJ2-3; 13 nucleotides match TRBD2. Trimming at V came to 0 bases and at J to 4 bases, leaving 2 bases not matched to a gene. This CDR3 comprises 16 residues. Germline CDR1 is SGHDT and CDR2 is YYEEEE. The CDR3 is CASSLGTSGSADTQYF. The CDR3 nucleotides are TGTGCCAGCAGCTTGGGGACTAGCGGGAGTGCAGATACGCAGTATTTT.

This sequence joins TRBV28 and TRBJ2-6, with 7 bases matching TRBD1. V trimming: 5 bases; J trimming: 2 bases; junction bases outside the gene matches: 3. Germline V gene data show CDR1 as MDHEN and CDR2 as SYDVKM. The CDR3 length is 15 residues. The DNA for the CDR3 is TGTGCCAGCAGTAACGGACAGGCTGGGGCCAACGTCCTGACTTTC. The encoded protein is CASSNGQAGANVLTF.

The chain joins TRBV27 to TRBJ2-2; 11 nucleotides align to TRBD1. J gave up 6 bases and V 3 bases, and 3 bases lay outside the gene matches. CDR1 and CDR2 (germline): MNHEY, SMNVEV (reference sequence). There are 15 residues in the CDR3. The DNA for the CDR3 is TGTGCCAGCAGTTTTGGGGGACAGGGGGCCGGGGAGCTGTTTTTT. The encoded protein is CASSFGGQGAGELFF.

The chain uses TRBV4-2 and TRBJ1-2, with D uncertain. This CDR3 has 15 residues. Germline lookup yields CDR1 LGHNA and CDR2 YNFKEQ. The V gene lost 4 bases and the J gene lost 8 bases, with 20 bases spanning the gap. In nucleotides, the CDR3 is TGTGCCAGCAGCCCCCGGGAGAAGGGCGCTGGGGGCTACACCTTC. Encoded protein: CASSPREKGAGGYTF.